The clone carrying this T cell receptor beta chain was seen at least ten times. What it recognizes is unknown. No ophthalmopathy progression within 18 months constituted stable Graves' hyperthyroidism. Fresh peripheral blood, 7.5 to 10 ml, yielded the PBMCs. The data were taken from a study of T cells in Graves' hyperthyroidism and ophthalmopathy. Researchers took RNA transcripts and amplified the TCR beta CDR3 regions from them. First-round RT-PCR targeting the TCR CDR3 was performed with the HTBI primer set. TCRdb used MiXCR to reprocess the multiplex PCR reads, holding one entry per CDR3 protein. The sample lists about 400,000 distinct CDR3 sequences, around a sixth seen once, with roughly an eighth in the top ten. The study, taken as a whole, reports: Within blood appeared most thyroid clonotypes that had expanded above 0.001.

This CDR3 spans 14 amino acids. Germline CDR1 and CDR2: SNHLY and FYNNEI. V shed 3 bases and J shed 0 bases, with 9 bases lying between them. The sequence was collected from a woman between 18 and 29 years old with Graves' hyperthyroidism. The sample consisted of blood. The J gene is TRBJ2-7, the V gene TRBV2; perhaps TRBD2 as D (5 bases). The CDR3 sequence: CASSEEATSYEQYF. The CDR3 nucleotides are TGTGCCAGCAGTGAGGAGGCCACCTCCTACGAGCAGTACTTC.